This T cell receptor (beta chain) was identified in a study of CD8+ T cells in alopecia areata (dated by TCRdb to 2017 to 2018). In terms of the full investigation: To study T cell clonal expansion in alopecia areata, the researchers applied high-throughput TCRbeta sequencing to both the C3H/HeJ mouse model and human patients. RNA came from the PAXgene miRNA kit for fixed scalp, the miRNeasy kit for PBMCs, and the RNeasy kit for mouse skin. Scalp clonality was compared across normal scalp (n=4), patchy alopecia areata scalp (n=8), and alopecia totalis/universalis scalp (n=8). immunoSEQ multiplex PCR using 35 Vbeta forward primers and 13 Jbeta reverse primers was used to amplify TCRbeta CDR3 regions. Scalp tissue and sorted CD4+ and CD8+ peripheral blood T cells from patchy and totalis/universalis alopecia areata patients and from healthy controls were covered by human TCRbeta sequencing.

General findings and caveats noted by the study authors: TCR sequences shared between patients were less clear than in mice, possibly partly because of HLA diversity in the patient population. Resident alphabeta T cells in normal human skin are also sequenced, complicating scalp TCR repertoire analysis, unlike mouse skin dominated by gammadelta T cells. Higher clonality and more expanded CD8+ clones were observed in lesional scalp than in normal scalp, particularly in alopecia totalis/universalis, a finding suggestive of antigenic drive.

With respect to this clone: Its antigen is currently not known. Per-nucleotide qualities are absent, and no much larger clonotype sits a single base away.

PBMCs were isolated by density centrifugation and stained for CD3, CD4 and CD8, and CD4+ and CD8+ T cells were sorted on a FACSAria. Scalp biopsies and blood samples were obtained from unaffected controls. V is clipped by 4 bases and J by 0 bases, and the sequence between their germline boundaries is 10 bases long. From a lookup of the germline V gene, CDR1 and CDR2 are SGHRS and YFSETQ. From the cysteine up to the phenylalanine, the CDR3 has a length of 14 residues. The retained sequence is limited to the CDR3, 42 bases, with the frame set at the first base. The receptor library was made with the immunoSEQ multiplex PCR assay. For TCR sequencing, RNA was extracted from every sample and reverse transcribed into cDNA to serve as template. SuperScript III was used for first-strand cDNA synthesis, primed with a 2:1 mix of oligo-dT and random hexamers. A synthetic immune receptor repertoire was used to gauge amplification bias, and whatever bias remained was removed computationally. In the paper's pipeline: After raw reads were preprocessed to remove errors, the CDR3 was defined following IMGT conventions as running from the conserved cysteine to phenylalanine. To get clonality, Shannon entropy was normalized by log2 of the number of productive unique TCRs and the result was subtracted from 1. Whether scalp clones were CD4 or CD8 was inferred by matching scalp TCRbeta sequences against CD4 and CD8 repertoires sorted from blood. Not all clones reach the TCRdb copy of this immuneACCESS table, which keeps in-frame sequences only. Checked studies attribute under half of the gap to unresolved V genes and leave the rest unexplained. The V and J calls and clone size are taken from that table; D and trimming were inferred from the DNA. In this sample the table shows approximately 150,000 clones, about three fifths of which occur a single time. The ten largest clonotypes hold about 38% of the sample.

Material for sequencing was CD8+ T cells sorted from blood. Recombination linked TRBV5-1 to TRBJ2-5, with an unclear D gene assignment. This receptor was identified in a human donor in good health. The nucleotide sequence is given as TGCGCCAGCAGCCAGATGAAGTACCAAGAGACCCAGTACTTC. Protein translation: CASSQMKYQETQYF. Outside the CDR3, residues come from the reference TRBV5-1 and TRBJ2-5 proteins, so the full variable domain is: KAGVTQTPRYLIKTRGQQVTLSCSPISGHRSVSWYQQTPGQGLQFLFEYFSETQRNKGNFPGRFSGRQFSNSRSEMNVSTLELGDSALYLCASSQMKYQETQYFGPGTRLLVL.